Here is one T cell receptor beta chain with its context. Its matching antigen is unknown. Method: immunoSEQ multiplex PCR; TCRdb's copy keeps in-frame clones and lacks some. Here the sample spans about 7,500 clones, approximately 72% being singletons. The data derive from a study of circulating tumor DNA in untreated peripheral T-cell lymphoma. General study points: Tumor-specific clonotypes: identified in 70% to 80% of patients, 85% to 90% of baseline tissues.

V dropped 0 bases and J dropped 5; count of bases not matched to a gene: 0. CDR3 length: 13 residues. Germline V gives CDR1 SGDLS, CDR2 YYNGEE. Before treatment, baseline tumor tissue was collected for sequencing. The TCR originated in a human donor with peripheral T-cell lymphoma. This chain connects TRBV9 to TRBJ2-5, with TRBD1 matching 8 bases. Sequencing was carried out using tumor tissue. The CDR3, as DNA: TGTGCCAGCAGCGTAGCAGGGGGCGAGACCCAGTACTTC. Its translation: CASSVAGGETQYF.